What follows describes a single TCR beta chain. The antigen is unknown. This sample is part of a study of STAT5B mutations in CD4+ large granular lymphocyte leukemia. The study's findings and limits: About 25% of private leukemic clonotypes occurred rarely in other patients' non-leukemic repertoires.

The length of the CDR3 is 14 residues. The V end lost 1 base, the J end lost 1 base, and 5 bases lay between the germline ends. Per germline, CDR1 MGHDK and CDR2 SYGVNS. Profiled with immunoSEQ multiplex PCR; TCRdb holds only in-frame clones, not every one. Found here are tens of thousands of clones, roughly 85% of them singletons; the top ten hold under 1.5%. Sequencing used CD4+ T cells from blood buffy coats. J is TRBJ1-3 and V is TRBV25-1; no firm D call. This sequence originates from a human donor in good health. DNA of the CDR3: TGTGCCAGCAGTGAATCGCGTTCTGGAAACACCATATATTTT. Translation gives CASSESRSGNTIYF.